The rows below give T cell receptor beta chains drawn from one sample of a study of OX40 agonist ivuxolimab in advanced cancers. Sequencing was performed with immunoSEQ multiplex PCR; in TCRdb, only in-frame clones are kept and a portion is missing. Among about 79,000 clones, roughly 85% were seen once, and the ten largest hold 3.5% to 5%. Here the sequenced sample was CD4+ or CD8+ T cells sorted from blood, taken in a trial of the OX40 agonist ivuxolimab. The source of these receptors is an adult with an advanced solid tumor such as melanoma, head and neck, liver or kidney cancer. CDR3s include the opening cysteine and the closing phenylalanine or tryptophan. D genes are given only for firm matches. Size values are once, few and many counts, or a class for expanded clones, and some rows have none.

TRBD2,.,TRBJ2-1,TRBV7-9,CASSGTSASNEQFF,TGTGCCAGCAGCGGGACTAGCGCCTCCAATGAGCAGTTCTTC
.,once,TRBJ2-6,TRBV25-1,CASSPPSGANVLTF,TGTGCCAGCAGTCCTCCCTCTGGGGCCAACGTCCTGACTTTC
.,.,TRBJ2-5,TRBV5-8,CASSLATPQETQYF,TGTGCCAGCAGCTTGGCCACACCCCAAGAGACCCAGTACTTC
TRBD2,few,TRBJ2-7,TRBV5-8,CASSLGSGASYEQYF,TGTGCCAGCAGCTTGGGAAGCGGGGCGTCCTACGAGCAGTACTTC
TRBD1,.,TRBJ2-1,TRBV7-9,CASSKGQGQDEQFF,TGTGCCAGCAGTAAGGGACAGGGGCAGGATGAGCAGTTCTTC
.,.,TRBJ1-2,TRBV28,CASRFSAGSLPGYTF,TGTGCCAGCAGATTCTCGGCAGGGAGTCTGCCTGGCTACACCTTC
.,.,TRBJ2-3,TRBV5-1,CASSPGRGPTDTQYF,TGCGCCAGCAGCCCGGGAAGAGGCCCCACAGATACGCAGTATTTT
.,.,TRBJ1-1,TRBV6-6,CASSYYNGNTEAFF,TGTGCCAGCAGTTACTATAACGGAAACACTGAAGCTTTCTTT
.,few,TRBJ1-1,TRBV28,CASSLGSGYMNTEAFF,TGTGCCAGCAGTTTAGGGTCAGGGTATATGAACACTGAAGCTTTCTTT
.,.,TRBJ2-6,TRBV6-1,CASGGSSGANVLTF,TGTGCCAGCGGGGGGAGCTCTGGGGCCAACGTCCTGACTTTC
.,.,TRBJ2-5,TRBV7-9,CASSLAGDETQYF,TGTGCCAGCAGCTTAGCTGGGGACGAGACCCAGTACTTC
.,.,TRBJ1-5,TRBV19,CAMGGGSNQPQHF,TGTGCCATGGGCGGGGGCAGCAATCAGCCCCAGCATTTT
.,.,TRBJ2-3,TRBV5-1,CASSPLASDSTDTQYF,TGCGCCAGCAGCCCCCTCGCGAGCGATAGTACAGATACGCAGTATTTT